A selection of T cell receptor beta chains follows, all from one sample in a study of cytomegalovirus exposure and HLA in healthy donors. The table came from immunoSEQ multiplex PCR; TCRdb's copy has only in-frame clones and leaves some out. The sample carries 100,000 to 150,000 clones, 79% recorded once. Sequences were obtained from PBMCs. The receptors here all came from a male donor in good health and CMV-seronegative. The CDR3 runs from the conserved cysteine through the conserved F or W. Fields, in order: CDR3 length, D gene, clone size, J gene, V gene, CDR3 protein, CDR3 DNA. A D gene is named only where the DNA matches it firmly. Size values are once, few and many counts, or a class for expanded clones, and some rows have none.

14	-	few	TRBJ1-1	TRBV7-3	CASSLTPSYTEAFF	TGTGCCAGCAGCTTAACTCCCAGTTACACTGAAGCTTTCTTT
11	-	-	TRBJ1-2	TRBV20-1	CSARAGYGYTF	TGCAGTGCTAGAGCAGGCTATGGCTACACCTTC
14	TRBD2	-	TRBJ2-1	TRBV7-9	CASSESGGRYEQFF	TGTGCCAGCAGCGAAAGCGGGGGGCGCTATGAGCAGTTCTTC
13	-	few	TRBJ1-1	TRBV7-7	CASSQRDGTEAFF	TGTGCTAGCAGCCAGCGGGACGGAACTGAAGCTTTCTTT
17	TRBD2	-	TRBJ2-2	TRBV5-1	CASSLIQRGGRVGELFF	TGCGCCAGCAGCTTGATCCAGCGGGGGGGCCGAGTCGGGGAGCTGTTTTTT
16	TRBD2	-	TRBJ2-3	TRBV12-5	CASGSSAGGSTDTQYF	TGTGCTAGTGGCTCATCAGCGGGGGGTAGCACAGATACGCAGTATTTT
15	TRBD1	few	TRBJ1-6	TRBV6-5	CASSRWAGGNSPLHF	TGTGCCAGCAGTCGTTGGGCAGGGGGCAATTCACCCCTCCACTTT
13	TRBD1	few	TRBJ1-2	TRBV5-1	CASSEGQGNGYTF	TGCGCCAGCAGCGAGGGACAGGGTAATGGCTACACCTTC
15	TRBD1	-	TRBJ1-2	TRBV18	CASSPTVKGAYGYTF	TGTGCCAGCTCCCCCACAGTGAAGGGGGCCTATGGCTACACCTTC
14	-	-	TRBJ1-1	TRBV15	CATSSPLPGTEAFF	TGTGCCACCAGCAGCCCTCTCCCGGGCACTGAAGCTTTCTTT
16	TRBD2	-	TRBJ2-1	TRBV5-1	CASRSSGGASYNEQFF	TGCGCCAGCAGGTCTAGCGGGGGGGCCTCCTACAATGAGCAGTTCTTC
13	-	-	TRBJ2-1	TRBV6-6	CASSPDTYNEQFF	TGTGCCAGCAGTCCGGACACATACAATGAGCAGTTCTTC
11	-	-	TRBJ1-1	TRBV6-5	CASRTGGTAFF	TGTGCCAGCAGGACGGGGGGGACAGCTTTCTTT
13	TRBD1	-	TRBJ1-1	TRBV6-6	CASSDLGQGEAFF	TGTGCCAGCAGCGACCTTGGACAGGGGGAAGCTTTCTTT
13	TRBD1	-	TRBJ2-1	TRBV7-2	CASSLDRGGEQFF	TGTGCCAGCAGTCTCGACAGGGGTGGTGAGCAGTTCTTC
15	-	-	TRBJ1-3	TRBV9	CASSVGRGAGNTIYF	TGTGCCAGCAGCGTAGGACGGGGGGCTGGAAACACCATATATTTT
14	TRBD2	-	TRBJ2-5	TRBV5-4	CASSARLATETQYF	TGTGCCAGCAGCGCCCGACTAGCAACGGAGACCCAGTACTTC
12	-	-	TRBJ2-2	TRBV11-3	CASSSSSGELFF	TGTGCCAGCAGCTCTTCCTCTGGGGAGCTGTTTTTT
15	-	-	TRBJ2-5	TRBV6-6	CASSYRRGQGETQYF	TGTGCCAGCAGTTACAGGAGGGGGCAGGGGGAGACCCAGTACTTC
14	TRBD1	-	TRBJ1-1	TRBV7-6	CASSRDRMNTEAFF	TGTGCCAGCAGCCGGGACAGAATGAACACTGAAGCTTTCTTT
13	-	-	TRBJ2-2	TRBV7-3	CASSFGGTGELFF	TGTGCCAGCAGCTTTGGAGGCACCGGGGAGCTGTTTTTT
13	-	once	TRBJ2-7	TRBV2	CASSTSPFDEQYF	TGTGCCAGCAGTACTAGCCCTTTCGACGAGCAGTACTTC
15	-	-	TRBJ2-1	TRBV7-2	CASSLERTTYNEQFF	TGTGCCAGCAGCTTAGAAAGGACAACCTACAATGAGCAGTTCTTC
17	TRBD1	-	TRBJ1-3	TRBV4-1	CASSHYRQGATGNTIYF	TGCGCCAGCAGCCACTACCGACAGGGAGCGACTGGAAACACCATATATTTT
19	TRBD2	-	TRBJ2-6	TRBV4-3	CASSHQRSGGAAGANVLTF	TGCGCCAGCAGCCACCAGAGAAGCGGGGGGGCCGCTGGGGCCAACGTCCTGACTTTC
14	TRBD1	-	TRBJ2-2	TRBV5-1	CASSYGTEGGELFF	TGCGCCAGCAGCTACGGGACAGAAGGAGGGGAGCTGTTTTTT
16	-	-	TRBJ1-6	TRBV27	CASTPEGPVYNSPLHF	TGTGCCAGCACCCCGGAGGGGCCCGTTTATAATTCACCCCTCCACTTT
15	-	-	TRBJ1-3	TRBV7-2	CASSLVKGGGGTIYF	TGTGCCAGCAGCTTAGTGAAGGGCGGGGGCGGCACCATATATTTT
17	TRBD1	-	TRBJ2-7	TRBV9	CASSTEGQGGGSYEQYF	TGTGCCAGCAGCACCGAGGGACAGGGGGGAGGATCCTACGAGCAGTACTTC
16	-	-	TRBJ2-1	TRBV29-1	CSVKIRGVSSYNEQFF	TGCAGCGTTAAAATCAGGGGGGTTAGCTCCTACAATGAGCAGTTCTTC
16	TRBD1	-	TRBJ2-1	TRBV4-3	CASSQANRGWTNEQFF	TGCGCCAGCAGCCAAGCTAACAGGGGGTGGACCAATGAGCAGTTCTTC
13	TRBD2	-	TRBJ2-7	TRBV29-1	CSVGGTRGSEQYF	TGCAGCGTTGGAGGAACGCGCGGGAGCGAGCAGTACTTC
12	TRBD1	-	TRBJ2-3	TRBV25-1	CASCTGASTQYF	TGTGCCAGCTGTACAGGGGCGAGTACGCAGTATTTT
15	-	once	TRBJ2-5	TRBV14	CASSQDGGYQETQYF	TGTGCCAGCAGCCAAGATGGTGGCTACCAAGAGACCCAGTACTTC
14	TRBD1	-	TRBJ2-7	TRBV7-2	CASSGPGQLTQQYF	TGTGCCAGCAGCGGCCCGGGACAGCTGACGCAGCAGTACTTC
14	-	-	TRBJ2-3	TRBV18	CASSSGSYTDTQYF	TGTGCCAGCTCAAGCGGCAGTTACACAGATACGCAGTATTTT
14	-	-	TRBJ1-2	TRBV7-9	CASSPNDRSYGYTF	TGTGCCAGCAGCCCCAATGACAGATCCTATGGCTACACCTTC
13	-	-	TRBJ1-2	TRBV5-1	CASSLGQNYGYTF	TGCGCCAGCAGCTTGGGACAGAACTATGGCTACACCTTC
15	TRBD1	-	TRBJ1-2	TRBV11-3	CASSSTGGIWYGYTF	TGTGCCAGCAGCTCCACAGGGGGGATTTGGTATGGCTACACCTTC
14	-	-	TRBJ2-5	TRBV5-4	CASSFTGSSGEQYF	TGTGCCAGCAGCTTTACAGGGTCTTCAGGGGAGCAGTACTTC
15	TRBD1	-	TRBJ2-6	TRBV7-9	CASSWTGAGANVLTF	TGTGCCAGCAGCTGGACAGGGGCAGGGGCCAACGTCCTGACTTTC
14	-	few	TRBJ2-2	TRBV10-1	CASSESRRSGELFF	TGCGCCAGCAGTGAGTCGAGGAGGTCCGGGGAGCTGTTTTTT
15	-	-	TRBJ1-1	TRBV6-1	CASSGLWGRNTEAFF	TGTGCCAGCAGTGGCCTCTGGGGCCGAAACACTGAAGCTTTCTTT
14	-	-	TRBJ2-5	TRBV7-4	CASSVDTYQETQYF	TGTGCCAGCAGCGTCGACACGTACCAAGAGACCCAGTACTTC
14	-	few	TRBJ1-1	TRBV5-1	CASSWGVGGTEAFF	TGCGCCAGCAGCTGGGGGGTCGGGGGCACTGAAGCTTTCTTT
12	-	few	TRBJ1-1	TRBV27	CASSGKFTEAFF	TGTGCCAGCAGCGGGAAGTTCACTGAAGCTTTCTTT
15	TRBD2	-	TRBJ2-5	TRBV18	CASSPRAGDQETQYF	TGTGCCAGCTCACCAAGGGCGGGGGACCAAGAGACCCAGTACTTC
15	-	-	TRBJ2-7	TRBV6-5	CASSYSEQGGNEQYF	TGTGCCAGCAGTTACTCGGAACAGGGGGGGAACGAGCAGTACTTC
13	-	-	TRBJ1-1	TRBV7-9	CASSGTTNTEAFF	TGTGCCAGCAGCGGGACAACGAACACTGAAGCTTTCTTT
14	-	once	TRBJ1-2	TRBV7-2	CASSLEGQGSGYTF	TGTGCCAGCAGCTTAGAAGGCCAGGGAAGCGGCTACACCTTC
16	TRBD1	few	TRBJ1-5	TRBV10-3	CAISGPGQDSNQPQHF	TGTGCCATCAGTGGCCCCGGACAGGACAGCAATCAGCCCCAGCATTTT
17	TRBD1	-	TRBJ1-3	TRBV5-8	CASSLGRTGNSGNTIYF	TGTGCCAGCAGCTTGGGGCGGACAGGGAATTCAGGAAACACCATATATTTT
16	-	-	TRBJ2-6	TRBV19	CASSRQALSGANVLTF	TGTGCCAGTAGTAGGCAGGCCCTCTCTGGGGCCAACGTCCTGACTTTC
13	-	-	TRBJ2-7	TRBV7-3	CASSLTYRDEQYF	TGTGCCAGCAGCTTAACCTACAGGGACGAGCAGTACTTC